This T cell receptor (beta chain) derives from a study of cytomegalovirus exposure and HLA in healthy donors. Broader study findings: Among TCR beta chains, those listed as cytomegalovirus-associated numbered more than 150.

This CDR3 is built from 12 residues. Germline V gene data show CDR1 as SGHRS and CDR2 as YFSETQ. The ends lost 4 bases at V and 10 bases at J; junction bases unmatched: 6. It was with 60 Vbeta and 13 Jbeta primers that the PCR ran. Using immunoSEQ multiplex PCR, the repertoire was profiled, and TCRdb retains in-frame clones only, with some absent. The sample shows 120,000 or so clones, 74% of them seen only once. For this clone: As yet, its antigen is unknown.

The chain combines TRBV5-1 with TRBJ1-1; 8 nucleotides match TRBD1. The sample comprised PBMCs. The receptor was derived from a woman in her forties or fifties in good health and CMV-seropositive. CDR3 DNA sequence: TGCGCCAGCAGCCGAGACAGGGGAGGAGCTTTCTTT. As protein: CASSRDRGGAFF. Full variable domain (outside the CDR3, taken from reference TRBV5-1 and TRBJ1-1): KAGVTQTPRYLIKTRGQQVTLSCSPISGHRSVSWYQQTPGQGLQFLFEYFSETQRNKGNFPGRFSGRQFSNSRSEMNVSTLELGDSALYLCASSRDRGGAFFGQGTRLTVV.